These 23 T cell receptor beta chains were sequenced from one sample in a study of blood T cell repertoires in COVID-19. TCRdb's copy holds only in-frame clones and misses some; the assay was immunoSEQ multiplex PCR. This table has 69,000 or so clones, nearly 90% appearing once. The sample taken for sequencing was peripheral blood. Receptors were obtained from a man in his forties or fifties with acute or convalescent COVID-19.

The chain has TRBV5-1 and TRBJ1-2; D gene ambiguous. The germline CDR1 and CDR2 sequences are SGHRS and YFSETQ. The CDR3 has 13 residues. V was clipped by 0 bases and J by 13 bases, with 16 bases between them. CDR3 DNA: TGCGCCAGCAGCTTGGAACCACCCCTATTACTCACCTTC. Its translation: CASSLEPPLLLTF. The variable domain in full, with the rest retrieved from reference TRBV5-1 and TRBJ1-2, is KAGVTQTPRYLIKTRGQQVTLSCSPISGHRSVSWYQQTPGQGLQFLFEYFSETQRNKGNFPGRFSGRQFSNSRSEMNVSTLELGDSALYLCASSLEPPLLLTFGSGTRLTVV.

The rearrangement uses TRBV9 and TRBJ1-1; TRBD1 aligns across 12 bases. The CDR3 runs 16 residues. V dropped 0 bases and J dropped 4; count of bases not matched to a gene: 4. Germline values: CDR1 SGDLS, CDR2 YYNGEE. The CDR3 region has the DNA TGTGCCAGCAGCGTAGGGGGGACAGGGGGCCGCACTGAAGCTTTCTTT. Translating it yields CASSVGGTGGRTEAFF.

The rearrangement joins TRBV19 to TRBJ2-7; TRBD2 matches 7 bases. In germline, CDR1 is LNHDA, CDR2 SQIVND (reference sequence). The V gene end was trimmed by 6 bases and the J gene end by 4 bases; junction bases not matched to a gene: 6. There are 13 residues in the CDR3. CDR3 in DNA: TGTGCCAGTAGCCCCGGACTAGAATACGAGCAGTACTTC. Protein sequence: CASSPGLEYEQYF.

The gene calls are TRBV6-1 and TRBJ2-1; 8 nucleotides match TRBD2. Per the germline V gene, CDR1 is MNHNS and CDR2 is SASEGT. Trimming took 2 bases from V and 6 from J; bases not matched to a gene: 9. The CDR3 runs 16 residues. Written as DNA, the CDR3 is TGTGCCAGCAGTGAAAGGCTCCAACGGGAGGGCAATGAGCAGTTCTTC. Translation gives CASSERLQREGNEQFF.

The chain joins TRBV3-1 (or the pseudogene TRBV3-2) to TRBJ1-5; tentative D call: TRBD1 (5 bases). The V end was cut by 1 base, the J end by 0 bases, with 7 bases between. The germline CDR1 and CDR2 sequences are LGHDT and YNNKEL (reference sequence). This CDR3 has 15 residues. As DNA, the CDR3 is TGTGCCAGCAGCCAAGGGGGCAGTAGCAATCAGCCCCAGCATTTT. It encodes CASSQGGSSNQPQHF.

This sequence joins TRBV24-1 and TRBJ2-3; 9 positions match TRBD2. The CDR3 sequence is 17 residues long. Losses at the gene ends were 4 bases for V and 0 bases for J; bases not matched to a gene: 7. CDR1 KGHDR and CDR2 SFDVKD come from the germline V gene. The CDR3 region is CATSDPLSGSSTDTQYF. The CDR3, as DNA: TGTGCCACCAGTGACCCCCTTAGCGGGAGTAGCACAGATACGCAGTATTTT.

The rearrangement uses TRBV12-3 or TRBV12-4 and TRBJ2-5; 7 positions match TRBD2. The CDR3 is 13 amino acids. The V segment lost 3 bases and the J segment 5 bases; nucleotides outside the gene matches: 3. The CDR3 loop is CASSFGTTETQYF. The DNA of the CDR3 is TGTGCCAGCAGTTTCGGGACTACGGAGACCCAGTACTTC.

V is TRBV6-2 or TRBV6-3 and J is TRBJ2-3; no clear D gene. This CDR3 has 13 amino acids. V was clipped by 3 bases and J by 4 bases, with 8 bases between them. Germline V CDR1 and CDR2: MNHEY, SVGEGT. The CDR3 loop is CASSYIVADTQYF. The DNA of the CDR3 is TGTGCCAGCAGTTATATAGTGGCAGATACGCAGTATTTT.

CDR3 residues: CASIAGPGGGTEAFF. In DNA, the CDR3 is TGTGCCAGTATCGCTGGCCCAGGGGGCGGCACTGAAGCTTTCTTT. V is TRBV19 and J is TRBJ1-1; 8 bases line up with TRBD1. V shed 7 bases, J shed 4 bases, and the junction held 11 bases outside the gene matches. Germline CDR1 reads LNHDA; CDR2 reads SQIVND (reference sequence). The CDR3 contains 15 residues.

This chain joins TRBV19 and TRBJ2-7; 8 nucleotides match TRBD1. The CDR3 consists of 13 residues. CDR1 LNHDA and CDR2 SQIVND come from the germline V gene (reference sequence). J was trimmed by 2 bases and V by 8 bases; bases with no gene match: 5. The CDR3 loop is CASGKQGAYEQYF. CDR3 DNA sequence: TGTGCCAGTGGGAAACAGGGGGCCTACGAGCAGTACTTC.

V usage is TRBV27 and J usage is TRBJ2-1, with 11 bases aligning to TRBD2. CDR3 length equals 16 residues. CDR1 MNHEY and CDR2 SMNVEV come from the germline V gene (reference sequence). Unmatched junction bases numbered 7, after V lost 7 bases and J lost 2 bases. CDR3 DNA: TGTGCCAGCACCTCCTCTAGCGGGAGGCCCTACAATGAGCAGTTCTTC. As protein: CASTSSSGRPYNEQFF.

This clone was seen once. The chain recombines TRBV21-1 with TRBJ2-7; the table assigns TRBD1, which was not confirmed against the DNA. TRBV21-1 is labeled a pseudogene. CDR3 length equals 15 residues. Here the CDR3 DNA reads TGTGCCAGCAGCAGAGGGACAGTGAGGTTCTACGAGCAGTACTTC. Protein: CASSRGTVRFYEQYF.

This clone appeared a few times. The V gene is TRBV14, the J gene TRBJ2-1, with D perhaps TRBD1 (5 bases). The CDR3 consists of 15 residues. The germline V and J ends were trimmed by 1 base and 6 bases, with 13 bases remaining between them. The germline V gene has CDR1 SGHDN and CDR2 FVKESK. The CDR3 region is CASSQVGSGLNEQFF. The DNA for the CDR3 is TGTGCCAGCAGCCAAGTGGGATCAGGGCTCAATGAGCAGTTCTTC.

The rearrangement joins TRBV24-1 to TRBJ2-5, with 8 bases fitting TRBD2. CDR1 is KGHDR, CDR2 SFDVKD, per germline. The V and J ends lost 4 bases and 5 bases, in that order; junction bases with no gene match: 11. The CDR3 contains 16 residues. DNA for the CDR3: TGTGCCACCAGTGACTCTGGACTAGCAGGAGGCGAGACCCAGTACTTC. Translation gives CATSDSGLAGGETQYF.

The gene calls are TRBV30 and TRBJ2-1, with D possibly matching TRBD2 (6 bases). Trimming removed 2 bases from V and 4 bases from J, with 9 bases in between. Germline CDR1 is GTSNPN and CDR2 is SVGIG (reference sequence). This CDR3 has 13 amino acids. CDR3 in DNA: TGTGCCTGGAGTAGCGGGCGTTACAATGAGCAGTTCTTC. Protein: CAWSSGRYNEQFF.

V gene TRBV18 combines with J gene TRBJ2-1, with TRBD2 matching over 9 bases. CDR1 and CDR2 from the germline V gene are KGHSH and LQKENI. The CDR3 has 15 residues. The junction had 9 bases not matched to a gene; V was cut back by 3 bases and J by 9 bases. The CDR3 coding sequence is TGTGCCAGCTCACCCCTGGCGGGAGGGCAGGGTGAGCAGTTCTTC. It codes for CASSPLAGGQGEQFF.

The gene calls are TRBV5-1 and TRBJ1-1, with D tentatively TRBD1 (6 bases). V was trimmed by 4 bases and J by 0 bases, leaving 13 bases between them. Germline CDR1 reads SGHRS; CDR2 reads YFSETQ. The CDR3 contains 15 residues. The CDR3 region is CASSKPGQVNTEAFF. Written as DNA, the CDR3 is TGCGCCAGCAGCAAACCGGGACAAGTGAACACTGAAGCTTTCTTT. Full variable domain (remainder filled in from reference TRBV5-1 and TRBJ1-1): KAGVTQTPRYLIKTRGQQVTLSCSPISGHRSVSWYQQTPGQGLQFLFEYFSETQRNKGNFPGRFSGRQFSNSRSEMNVSTLELGDSALYLCASSKPGQVNTEAFFGQGTRLTVV.

V gene TRBV5-1 combines with J gene TRBJ2-7; the match to TRBD1 covers 10 bases. Germline CDR1 and CDR2: SGHRS and YFSETQ. This CDR3 is 15 amino acids long. The J segment lost 5 bases and the V segment lost 5 bases, leaving 10 bases of the junction unmatched. Here the CDR3 DNA reads TGCGCCAGCAGGGCCGGGACAGGGGCAGGCAACGAGCAGTACTTC. Protein: CASRAGTGAGNEQYF.

The chain couples TRBV6-2 or TRBV6-3 to TRBJ1-1; 7 bases are shared with TRBD1. Germline values: CDR1 MNHEY, CDR2 SVGEGT. Trimming cost V 2 bases and J 10 bases; bases outside gene matches: 10. The CDR3 contains 14 residues. This chain's CDR3 is CASSYKGAAWGAFF. CDR3 nucleotide sequence: TGTGCCAGCAGTTACAAGGGGGCGGCGTGGGGAGCTTTCTTT.

The J gene is TRBJ1-5, the V gene TRBV10-2; 8 bases are shared with TRBD1. J was trimmed by 0 bases and V by 6 bases; bases with no gene match: 13. This CDR3 is 18 amino acids long. Germline V gives CDR1 WSHSY, CDR2 SAAADI. The CDR3 protein is CASRSGDRQGYSNQPQHF. CDR3 sequence (DNA): TGCGCCAGCAGATCTGGAGACAGACAGGGGTATAGCAATCAGCCCCAGCATTTT.

The rearrangement joins TRBV5-1 to TRBJ2-3; 12 positions agree with TRBD2. Germline loops: CDR1 SGHRS, CDR2 YFSETQ. V shed 2 bases and J 2 bases; nucleotides not matched to a gene: 3. This CDR3 has 16 amino acids. The CDR3 nucleotides are TGCGCCAGCAGCTTCGGACTAGCGGGACCCACAGATACGCAGTATTTT. Protein sequence: CASSFGLAGPTDTQYF.

V gene TRBV10-2 combines with J gene TRBJ2-7, with D possibly matching TRBD1 (5 bases). V dropped 0 bases and J dropped 2 bases, with 8 bases sitting between them. Germline CDR1 reads WSHSY; CDR2 reads SAAADI. This CDR3 is built from 14 residues. For the CDR3, the DNA is TGCGCCAGCAGTGAGTCGGGGCGAACCTACGAGCAGTACTTC. This sequence encodes CASSESGRTYEQYF.

V gene TRBV21-1 combines with J gene TRBJ2-1; TRBD1 is taken as the D call from the table, unchecked against the DNA. TRBV21-1 is a pseudogene segment. The CDR3 runs to 20 residues. CDR3: CASSKFKIKRDRGIYNEQFF. As DNA, the CDR3 is TGTGCCAGCAGCAAATTCAAAATAAAGAGAGACAGGGGAATCTACAATGAGCAGTTCTTC.